The 13 T cell receptor beta chains reported below all come from one sample, sequenced in a study of graft-versus-host responses after intestinal transplantation. Here immunoSEQ multiplex PCR was the method, and the copy in TCRdb shows in-frame clones only, minus some. The table shows more than 12,000 clones, with around 94% occurring only once. The sequenced sample was PBMCs, obtained 9 days after transplant. The receptors come from a human patient who received an intestinal transplant, so some T cells may come from the graft donor.

The J gene is TRBJ1-1, the V gene TRBV5-1; the match to TRBD1 covers 9 bases. This CDR3 region has 16 residues. Trimming at V came to 4 bases and at J to 1 base, leaving 8 bases not matched to a gene. In germline, CDR1 is SGHRS, CDR2 YFSETQ. The CDR3 DNA sequence: TGCGCCAGCAGCAGTCACAGGGGGCGCAGGAACACTGAAGCTTTCTTT. Translated: CASSSHRGRRNTEAFF.

V and J are TRBV6-5 and TRBJ2-7; 7 bases align to TRBD1. The CDR3 is 16 residues long. CDR1 and CDR2 (germline): MNHEY, SVGAGI. Unmatched junction bases numbered 12, after V lost 0 bases and J lost 7 bases. CDR3 bases: TGTGCCAGCAGTTACTCTGGGACAGTTACCCTAAGGGAGCAGTACTTC. It specifies CASSYSGTVTLREQYF.

V is TRBV25-1 and J is TRBJ2-7; TRBD1 aligns across 10 bases. The J segment lost 3 bases and the V segment lost 2 bases, leaving 1 base of the junction unmatched. CDR1 is MGHDK, CDR2 SYGVNS, per germline. The CDR3 loop spans 14 amino acids. The CDR3 region has the DNA TGTGCCAGCAGTGAAGGACAGGGGGGCTACGAGCAGTACTTC. It yields the protein CASSEGQGGYEQYF.

The J gene is TRBJ1-1, the V gene TRBV20-1, with D unresolved. This CDR3 has 11 amino acids. Trimming cost V 6 bases and J 9 bases, with 14 bases left between them. Germline CDR1 reads DFQATT; CDR2 reads SNEGSKA (reference sequence). CDR3 in amino acids: CSAGKSGKAFF. CDR3 DNA: TGCAGTGCAGGCAAATCGGGAAAAGCTTTCTTT.

The CDR3 DNA is TGTGCCAGCAGCAAAGCGGGTCGGGAAAGGAACACCGGGGAGCTGTTTTTT. Encoded protein: CASSKAGRERNTGELFF. This sequence joins TRBV21-1 and TRBJ2-2; the table's TRBD2 call for D was not verified on the DNA. TRBV21-1 is reported as a pseudogene. The CDR3 is 17 amino acids.

V gene TRBV5-1 combines with J gene TRBJ2-7; 7 nucleotides line up with TRBD1. The CDR3 sequence is 15 residues long. CDR1 and CDR2 from the germline V gene are SGHRS and YFSETQ. J lost 2 bases, V lost 4 bases, and 9 bases had no gene match. In DNA, the CDR3 is TGCGCCAGCAGCCGCGTCCCCGGGACAGCCTACGAGCAGTACTTC. Protein product: CASSRVPGTAYEQYF.

The rearrangement uses TRBV5-8 and TRBJ1-4, with 7 bases fitting TRBD1. V lost 4 bases, J lost 1 base, and 10 bases stayed unmatched. Germline CDR1 SGHTS, CDR2 YDEGEE. The CDR3 contains 17 residues. The CDR3 DNA reads TGTGCCAGCAGCACGAACACCAGGGGGATAACTAATGAAAAACTGTTTTTT. Translated: CASSTNTRGITNEKLFF.

V and J are TRBV19 and TRBJ2-1; 9 bases match TRBD2. CDR3 size: 15 residues. The germline V gene has CDR1 LNHDA and CDR2 SQIVND (reference sequence). V lost 2 bases, J lost 8 bases, and 7 bases stayed unmatched. The CDR3: CASSIWSGRRDEQFF. CDR3 bases: TGTGCCAGTAGTATATGGAGCGGGAGGCGGGATGAGCAGTTCTTC.

The V gene is TRBV4-1, the J gene TRBJ1-5; TRBD1 agrees at 8 bases. CDR3 length: 15 amino acids. Germline V CDR1 and CDR2: MGHRA, YSYEKL. The J segment lost 3 bases and the V segment lost 4 bases, leaving 5 bases of the junction unmatched. CDR3 DNA sequence: TGCGCCAGCAGCCGAAAGACAGGGGTCAATCAGCCCCAGCATTTT. The encoded protein is CASSRKTGVNQPQHF.

The V and J genes are TRBV7-6 and TRBJ2-3; D might be TRBD1 or TRBD2, each matching 5 bases. The CDR3 spans 16 residues. V gave up 5 bases and J gave up 6 bases, with 21 bases separating them. Germline V gives CDR1 SGHVS, CDR2 FNYEAQ. CDR3 sequence reads: CASSAVGTGAPDTQYF. CDR3 nucleotides: TGTGCCAGCAGCGCAGTTGGGACCGGCGCGCCGGATACGCAGTATTTT.

The chain joins TRBV11-2 to TRBJ2-1; D is unresolved. V shed 6 bases and J shed 0 bases, with 6 bases lying between them. Germline CDR1 is SGHAT and CDR2 is FQNNGV. This CDR3 spans 13 amino acids. The CDR3 is CASSFSSYNEQFF. The CDR3 DNA reads TGTGCCAGCAGTTTTAGCTCCTACAATGAGCAGTTCTTC. The full variable domain, its missing parts supplied by reference TRBV11-2 and TRBJ2-1, is EAGVAQSPRYKIIEKRQSVAFWCNPISGHATLYWYQQILGQGPKLLIQFQNNGVVDDSQLPKDRFSAERLKGVDSTLKIQPAKLEDSAVYLCASSFSSYNEQFFGPGTRLTVL.

V gene TRBV9 combines with J gene TRBJ1-3, with D unresolved. From germline, CDR1 is SGDLS and CDR2 YYNGEE. This CDR3 contains 15 residues. Trimming left V 0 bases short and J 0 bases short, with 7 bases between. The DNA of the CDR3 is TGTGCCAGCAGCGTAGGAGAGGGCTCTGGAAACACCATATATTTT. Translating it yields CASSVGEGSGNTIYF.

This chain connects TRBV5-1 to TRBJ2-1; D is unclear. CDR3 size: 13 residues. V dropped 4 bases and J dropped 1 base, with 6 bases sitting between them. CDR1 and CDR2 from the germline V gene are SGHRS and YFSETQ. CDR3 sequence (DNA): TGCGCCAGCAGCGACGCTTCCTACAATGAGCAGTTCTTC. Protein product: CASSDASYNEQFF.